This T cell receptor (beta chain) was identified in a study of T cell responses to AZD1222 COVID-19 vaccine. Sequencing used immunoSEQ multiplex PCR; TCRdb keeps in-frame clones, though not all of them. The data hold about 92,000 clones, with around 89% observed a single time. The input for sequencing was peripheral blood, taken on day 0 of AZD1222 vaccination. The origin of this receptor is an adult in good health.

CDR3 residues: CASSYSRGPRAFF. The CDR3 DNA is TGTGCCAGCAGTTACTCGAGGGGGCCTAGAGCTTTCTTT. This chain links TRBV6-2 or TRBV6-3 with TRBJ1-1, with TRBD1 matching 7 bases. The V gene's germline CDR1 is MNHEY and CDR2 SVGEGT. After removal of 0 bases from V and 10 bases from J, the junction contained 5 bases not matched to a gene. This CDR3 has 13 residues.